Following are 30 T cell receptor beta chains from one sample sequenced in a study of blood T cell repertoires in COVID-19. The table came from immunoSEQ multiplex PCR; TCRdb's copy has only in-frame clones and leaves some out. The data hold about 190,000 clones, with approximately 78% observed a single time. The material sequenced was peripheral blood. These receptors came from an elderly woman with active or convalescent COVID-19.

This clone has more than one count but fewer than ten. The gene calls are TRBV18 and TRBJ2-1; D gene unclear. CDR3 length: 12 amino acids. Germline assignment: CDR1 KGHSH and CDR2 LQKENI. V dropped 1 base and J dropped 7 bases, with 5 bases sitting between them. The CDR3 is CASSPRSNEQFF. CDR3 nucleotide sequence: TGTGCCAGCTCACCACGGAGTAATGAGCAGTTCTTC.

CDR3 sequence: CASSLSATGNEQFF. The CDR3 DNA reads as TGTGCCAGCAGCTTATCGGCTACGGGCAATGAGCAGTTCTTC. The chain couples TRBV11-3 to TRBJ2-1; D unclear. The CDR3 runs 14 residues. Germline values: CDR1 SGHNT, CDR2 YENEEA. V lost 2 bases and J 6 bases, leaving 11 bases between the germline ends.

The rearrangement uses TRBV15 and TRBJ2-5, with a tentative D call TRBD1 (6 bases). Germline CDR1 is LNHNV and CDR2 is YYDKDF (reference sequence). There are 15 residues in the CDR3. The ends were cut back, 3 bases at V and 4 bases at J, with 15 bases in the middle. The CDR3 DNA reads as TGTGCCACCAGCAGGGGAAACAGGGCCTCAGAGACCCAGTACTTC. Its protein product is CATSRGNRASETQYF. Together with reference TRBV15 and TRBJ2-5, the CDR3 gives the full variable domain: DAMVIQNPRYQVTQFGKPVTLSCSQTLNHNVMYWYQQKSSQAPKLLFHYYDKDFNNEADTPDNFQSRRPNTSFCFLDIRSPGLGDTAMYLCATSRGNRASETQYFGPGTRLLVL.

The chain joins TRBV28 to TRBJ1-3; tentative D call: TRBD1 (5 bases). Trimming left V 5 bases short and J 8 bases short, with 16 bases between. The germline V gene has CDR1 MDHEN and CDR2 SYDVKM. The length of the CDR3 is 14 residues. CDR3 protein: CASSTPGRGYTIYF. As DNA, the CDR3 is TGTGCCAGCAGTACCCCGGGTAGGGGATACACCATATATTTT.

The CDR3 nucleotides are TGTGCCAGCAGCTCCCGGGACAGGGGTTTCCAAGAGACCCAGTACTTC. It yields the protein CASSSRDRGFQETQYF. This rearrangement joins TRBV5-4 to TRBJ2-5; TRBD1 matches 10 bases. This CDR3 contains 16 residues. V was pared by 3 bases and J by 1 base, with 6 bases of the junction left unmatched. Germline loops: CDR1 SGHNT, CDR2 YYREEE (reference sequence).

The chain combines TRBV6-2 or TRBV6-3 with TRBJ2-7, with D perhaps matching TRBD1 (6 bases). The CDR3 totals 17 residues. V gave up 0 bases and J gave up 5 bases, with 20 bases separating them. CDR1 is MNHEY, CDR2 SVGEGT, per germline. The CDR3, as DNA: TGTGCCAGCAGTTACTCGACAGGTAGCCCCCGCGGACACGAGCAGTACTTC. It yields the protein CASSYSTGSPRGHEQYF.

The rearrangement uses TRBV9 and TRBJ2-7; D not resolved. The V end was cut by 2 bases, the J end by 4 bases, with 7 bases between. The length of the CDR3 is 12 residues. Germline V gives CDR1 SGDLS, CDR2 YYNGEE. DNA of the CDR3: TGTGCCAGCAGCGTCTCCGGGTACGAGCAGTACTTC. It translates to CASSVSGYEQYF.

The rearrangement links TRBV5-6 to TRBJ2-1; 9 bases are shared with TRBD2. V lost 3 bases and J lost 7; bases outside the gene matches: 14. This CDR3 is built from 17 residues. In germline, CDR1 is SGHDT, CDR2 YYEEEE. For the CDR3, the DNA is TGTGCCAGCAGCTCCTCCTATCTAGCGGGGTCCGTTAATGAGCAGTTCTTC. Its protein product is CASSSSYLAGSVNEQFF.

This chain links TRBV18 with TRBJ1-1, with D possibly matching TRBD1 (5 bases). V was pared by 3 bases and J by 0 bases, with 11 bases between. CDR3 length equals 15 residues. Germline CDR1 KGHSH, CDR2 LQKENI. The CDR3 region is CASSPAGGLNTEAFF. The CDR3 DNA sequence: TGTGCCAGCTCACCCGCGGGGGGGTTGAACACTGAAGCTTTCTTT.

V is TRBV5-6 and J is TRBJ1-2; no clear D gene. Germline V gene data show CDR1 as SGHDT and CDR2 as YYEEEE. Trimming pared 2 bases from V and 2 bases from J, leaving 7 bases between. The CDR3 loop spans 13 amino acids. The CDR3 coding sequence is TGTGCCAGCAGCTTTGGCAGGAACTATGGCTACACCTTC. Amino acids: CASSFGRNYGYTF.

This clone appeared a few times. The gene calls are TRBV10-3 and TRBJ1-2; 8 nucleotides match TRBD1. This CDR3 spans 15 amino acids. The trim removed 4 bases at V and 4 bases at J, leaving 8 bases unmatched. CDR1 is ENHRY, CDR2 SYGVKD, per germline. The CDR3 here is CAISARGRGLYGYTF. CDR3 DNA sequence: TGTGCCATCAGTGCCCGGGGCAGGGGGCTCTATGGCTACACCTTC.

The chain uses TRBV6-5 and TRBJ1-4; possibly TRBD1 for D (6 bases). CDR1 and CDR2 from the germline V gene are MNHEY and SVGAGI. V gave up 4 bases and J gave up 5 bases, with 11 bases separating them. The CDR3 loop spans 14 amino acids. CDR3 residues: CASSLQGENEKLFF. Written as DNA, the CDR3 is TGTGCCAGCAGTTTACAGGGCGAGAATGAAAAACTGTTTTTT.

V gene TRBV28 combines with J gene TRBJ2-7; a weak D match, TRBD1 (6 bases). The ends were cut back, 6 bases at V and 7 bases at J, with 19 bases in the middle. The CDR3 loop spans 14 amino acids. Germline lookup yields CDR1 MDHEN and CDR2 SYDVKM. The CDR3 DNA is TGTGCCAGCAGGGAACAGGGTGAGGTAGAAGAGCAGTACTTC. Amino acids: CASREQGEVEEQYF.

The chain couples TRBV3-1 (or the pseudogene TRBV3-2) to TRBJ1-6; D is uncertain. This CDR3 contains 16 residues. Deletions cut 4 bases from V and 7 bases from J, with 17 bases between. Germline CDR1 reads LGHDT; CDR2 reads YNNKEL (reference sequence). CDR3 sequence (DNA): TGTGCCAGCAGCCTACTCGGGGAAAGGAGGAATTCACCCCTCCACTTT. It yields the protein CASSLLGERRNSPLHF.

With respect to this clone: The junction does not match germline at one end; this may be a read error. Written as DNA, the CDR3 is TGTGCCCGCAGGACTAGCGGGGGGGCCAATGAGCAGTTCTTC. The encoded protein is CARRTSGGANEQFF. The chain carries TRBV2 and TRBJ2-1, with TRBD2 identical over 15 bases. Germline CDR1 and CDR2: SNHLY and FYNNEI. The CDR3 sequence is 14 residues long.

The chain employs TRBV16 and TRBJ1-5; the D gene is possibly TRBD1 (6 bases). V lost 1 base, J lost 9 bases, and 13 bases lay in between. This CDR3 is built from 14 residues. CDR1 and CDR2 (germline): KGHSY, FQNENV. CDR3 nucleotides: TGTGCCAGCAGCCAATTCGACAGGTATTGGCCCCAGCATTTT. Protein: CASSQFDRYWPQHF.

The chain couples TRBV3-1 (or the pseudogene TRBV3-2) to TRBJ2-4; TRBD1 matches 7 bases. V trimming: 0 bases; J trimming: 6 bases; junction bases outside the gene matches: 8. The CDR3 is 16 residues long. CDR1 and CDR2 from the germline V gene are LGHDT and YNNKEL (reference sequence). The CDR3 nucleotides read TGTGCCAGCAGCCAAGATCAGACGTGGACAGGAAACATTCAGTACTTC. Its translation: CASSQDQTWTGNIQYF.

V is TRBV10-3 and J is TRBJ2-3, with 9 bases fitting TRBD1. The CDR3 loop spans 15 amino acids. The germline gives CDR1 ENHRY, CDR2 SYGVKD. Trimming took 6 bases from V and 3 from J; bases not matched to a gene: 7. CDR3: CAIRKTGGITDTQYF. The CDR3 DNA sequence: TGTGCCATCAGGAAGACAGGGGGGATTACAGATACGCAGTATTTT.

The V and J genes are TRBV18 and TRBJ2-3; D gene unclear. Germline CDR1 reads KGHSH; CDR2 reads LQKENI. This CDR3 region has 14 residues. V lost 2 bases and J 6 bases, leaving 12 bases between the germline ends. In nucleotides, the CDR3 is TGTGCCAGCTCACCAGTAGCACACGTGGATACGCAGTATTTT. Translating gives CASSPVAHVDTQYF.

This clone was recorded a few times. The chain has TRBV27 and TRBJ1-1; D perhaps matches TRBD1 (6 bases). Trimming removed 2 bases from V and 0 bases from J, with 13 bases in between. This CDR3 has 16 amino acids. Germline CDR1 and CDR2: MNHEY and SMNVEV (reference sequence). CDR3 residues: CASSLQWTEMNTEAFF. CDR3 bases: TGTGCCAGCAGTTTACAATGGACAGAAATGAACACTGAAGCTTTCTTT.

The chain links TRBV5-5 to TRBJ1-2; TRBD1 agrees at 11 bases. Germline loops: CDR1 SGHKS, CDR2 YYEKEE (reference sequence). This CDR3 has 17 amino acids. J lost 1 base, V lost 0 bases, and 5 bases had no gene match. Here the CDR3 reads CASSLAWGQGVNYGYTF. CDR3 nucleotides: TGTGCCAGCAGCTTGGCTTGGGGACAGGGGGTTAACTATGGCTACACCTTC.

The chain has TRBV3-1 (or the pseudogene TRBV3-2) and TRBJ2-7, with TRBD1 as a possible D gene (6 bases). Trimming removed 3 bases from V and 3 bases from J, with 12 bases in between. The CDR3 is made up of 14 amino acids. Germline V lookup: CDR1 LGHDT, CDR2 YNNKEL (reference sequence). CDR3 region: CASSHDTGIYEQYF. The CDR3 bases are TGTGCCAGCAGCCATGATACAGGGATCTACGAGCAGTACTTC.

This chain joins TRBV20-1 and TRBJ2-3; 9 bases align to TRBD2. The CDR3 covers 11 residues. J lost 11 bases, V lost 1 base, and 1 base had no gene match. Germline values: CDR1 DFQATT, CDR2 SNEGSKA (reference sequence). CDR3 amino acids: CSARGAGGQYF. In nucleotides, the CDR3 is TGCAGTGCTAGAGGAGCGGGGGGGCAGTATTTT.

V is TRBV12-5 and J is TRBJ2-3; D not resolved. Between the trimmed V and J ends, which lost 6 bases and 4 bases, there was a span of 17 bases. The germline V gene encodes CDR1 LGHNT and CDR2 FRNRAP. The CDR3 consists of 15 residues. The CDR3 region is CASGAWPLSADTQYF. In DNA form, the CDR3 reads TGTGCTAGTGGCGCCTGGCCCCTCAGCGCAGATACGCAGTATTTT. Based on the CDR3 plus reference TRBV12-5 and TRBJ2-3, the full variable domain is DARVTQTPRHKVTEMGQEVTMRCQPILGHNTVFWYRQTMMQGLELLAYFRNRAPLDDSGMPKDRFSAEMPDATLATLKIQPSEPRDSAVYFCASGAWPLSADTQYFGPGTRLTVL.

This chain uses TRBV28 with TRBJ1-5; 7 bases are shared with TRBD1. CDR3 length equals 14 residues. Germline CDR1 reads MDHEN; CDR2 reads SYDVKM. V lost 10 bases, J lost 2 bases, and 8 bases stayed unmatched. CDR3: CATLRGLGNQPQHF. As DNA, the CDR3 is TGTGCCACCCTGAGGGGGCTCGGCAATCAGCCCCAGCATTTT.

The chain employs TRBV5-1 and TRBJ2-5; TRBD2 is a possible D gene (5 bases). Germline V lookup: CDR1 SGHRS, CDR2 YFSETQ. V was shortened by 5 bases and J by 2 bases, with 13 bases between the two germline ends. The length of the CDR3 is 14 residues. CDR3 bases: TGCGCCAGCAGTGGGTGGTTAGCGCAAGAGACCCAGTACTTC. Its translation: CASSGWLAQETQYF.

J is TRBJ2-2 and V is TRBV7-2, with TRBD1 matching 9 bases. Per the germline V gene, CDR1 is SGHTA and CDR2 is FQGNSA. Unmatched junction bases numbered 4, after V lost 1 base and J lost 7 bases. This CDR3 region has 15 residues. In DNA form, the CDR3 reads TGTGCCAGCAGCTTAGACAGGGGGCGAGGCGGGGAGCTGTTTTTT. It yields the protein CASSLDRGRGGELFF.

The chain joins TRBV27 to TRBJ1-6, with D tentatively TRBD1 (6 bases). CDR1 MNHEY and CDR2 SMNVEV come from the germline V gene (reference sequence). This CDR3 spans 15 amino acids. With 6 bases removed from V and 10 bases from J, the gap between germline ends came to 19 bases. The CDR3 reads CASRLTGGARSPLHF. DNA for the CDR3: TGTGCCAGCAGGCTGACGGGGGGGGCAAGGTCACCCCTCCACTTT.

The chain is built from TRBV19 and TRBJ2-1, with 8 nucleotides matching TRBD1. With V trimmed by 5 bases and J by 8 bases, 14 bases remained unmatched. This CDR3 is 16 amino acids long. Looked up from germline, CDR1 is LNHDA and CDR2 is SQIVND (reference sequence). CDR3: CASSPRGRGLIYEQFF. DNA for the CDR3: TGTGCCAGTAGTCCGAGGGGCAGGGGGCTTATATATGAGCAGTTCTTC.

The V call is TRBV14, the J call TRBJ1-5; TRBD1 might be the D (5 bases). The germline V gene encodes CDR1 SGHDN and CDR2 FVKESK. This CDR3 has 16 amino acids. Trimming removed 3 bases at V and 1 base at J, with 13 bases between. The CDR3 protein is CASSQRSRVSNQPQHF. CDR3 DNA: TGTGCCAGCAGCCAGAGATCCAGGGTAAGCAATCAGCCCCAGCATTTT.